This note documents a single TCR beta chain sequence. The antigen is undetermined. Sequenced by immunoSEQ multiplex PCR; TCRdb stores in-frame clones only, minus some. The repertoire holds roughly 120,000 clones, with roughly 94% as singletons. This entry belongs to a study of cytomegalovirus exposure and HLA in healthy donors. Whole-study findings and limits: The tendency of first-cohort TCR clusters to co-occur in the 100 to 150 validation repertoires was identified by a subsequent analysis. A few chains linked to CMV were shown in vitro to be specific for CMV antigens.

The germline CDR1 and CDR2 sequences are MNHEY and SMNVEV (reference sequence). The CDR3 extends over 16 amino acids. V was pared by 3 bases and J by 2 bases, with 3 bases of the junction left unmatched. Sequenced input: PBMCs. This TCR was sampled from a woman aged 18-29 years in good health and CMV-seronegative. The rearrangement links TRBV27 to TRBJ2-3; 12 bases fit TRBD2. CDR3 sequence (DNA): TGTGCCAGCAGTTTGTGGACTAGCGGGAACACAGATACGCAGTATTTT. It is translated as CASSLWTSGNTDTQYF.